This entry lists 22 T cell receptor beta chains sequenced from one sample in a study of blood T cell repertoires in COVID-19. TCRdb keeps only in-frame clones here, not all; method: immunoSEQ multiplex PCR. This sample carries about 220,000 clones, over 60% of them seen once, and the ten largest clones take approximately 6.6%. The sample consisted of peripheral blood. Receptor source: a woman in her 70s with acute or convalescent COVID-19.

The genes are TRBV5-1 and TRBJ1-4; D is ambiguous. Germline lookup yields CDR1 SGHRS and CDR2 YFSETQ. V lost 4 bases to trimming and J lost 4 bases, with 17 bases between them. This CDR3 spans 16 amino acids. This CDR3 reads CASSPGVDQLNEKLFF. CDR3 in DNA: TGCGCCAGCAGCCCCGGAGTGGATCAACTTAATGAAAAACTGTTTTTT.

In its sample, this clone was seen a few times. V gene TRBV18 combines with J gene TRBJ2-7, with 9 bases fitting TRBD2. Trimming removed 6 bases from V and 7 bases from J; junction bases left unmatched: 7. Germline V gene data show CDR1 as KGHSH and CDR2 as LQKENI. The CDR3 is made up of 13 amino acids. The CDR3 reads CASSRTSVWEQYF. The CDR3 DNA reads TGTGCCAGCTCCCGGACTAGCGTTTGGGAGCAGTACTTC.

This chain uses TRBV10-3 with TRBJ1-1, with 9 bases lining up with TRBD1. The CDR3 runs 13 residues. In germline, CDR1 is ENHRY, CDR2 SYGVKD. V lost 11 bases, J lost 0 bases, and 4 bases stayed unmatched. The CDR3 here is CAVNRGLNTEAFF. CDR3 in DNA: TGTGCCGTCAACAGGGGGCTGAACACTGAAGCTTTCTTT.

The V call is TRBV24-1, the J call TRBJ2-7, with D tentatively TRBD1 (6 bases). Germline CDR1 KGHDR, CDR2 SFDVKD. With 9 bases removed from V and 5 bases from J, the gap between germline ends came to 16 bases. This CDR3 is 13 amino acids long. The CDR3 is CATSQDRTNEQYF. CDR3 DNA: TGTGCCACCTCTCAGGACAGAACAAACGAGCAGTACTTC.

The CDR3 DNA sequence: TGTGCCTGGTTTTCTGACAGTCCCGGGGCCAACGTCCTGACTTTC. It codes for CAWFSDSPGANVLTF. This sequence joins TRBV30 and TRBJ2-6; a weak D match, TRBD1 (5 bases). Germline values: CDR1 GTSNPN, CDR2 SVGIG (reference sequence). The CDR3 totals 15 residues. V was cut by 5 bases and J by 4 bases, with 15 bases left in between.

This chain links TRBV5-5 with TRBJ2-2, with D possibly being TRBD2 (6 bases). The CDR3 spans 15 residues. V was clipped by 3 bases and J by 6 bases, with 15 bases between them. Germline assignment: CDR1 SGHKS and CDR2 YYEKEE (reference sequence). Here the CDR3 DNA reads TGTGCCAGCAGCTACCAAGGGTCGGGGGCCGGGGAGCTGTTTTTT. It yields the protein CASSYQGSGAGELFF.

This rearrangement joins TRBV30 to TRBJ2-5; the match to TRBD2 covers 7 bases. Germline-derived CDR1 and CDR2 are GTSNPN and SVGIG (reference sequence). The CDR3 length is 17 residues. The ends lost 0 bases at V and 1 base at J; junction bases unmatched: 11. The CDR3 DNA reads TGTGCCTGGAGTGTCCTACCCCAGGGCGGGAGCCAAGAGACCCAGTACTTC. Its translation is CAWSVLPQGGSQETQYF.

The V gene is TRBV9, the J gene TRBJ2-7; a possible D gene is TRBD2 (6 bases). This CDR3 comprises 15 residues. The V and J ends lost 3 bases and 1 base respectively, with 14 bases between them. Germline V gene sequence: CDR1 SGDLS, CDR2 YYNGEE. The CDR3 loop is CASSAMGDCSYEQYV. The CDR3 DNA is TGTGCCAGCAGCGCAATGGGGGACTGTTCCTACGAGCAGTACGTC.

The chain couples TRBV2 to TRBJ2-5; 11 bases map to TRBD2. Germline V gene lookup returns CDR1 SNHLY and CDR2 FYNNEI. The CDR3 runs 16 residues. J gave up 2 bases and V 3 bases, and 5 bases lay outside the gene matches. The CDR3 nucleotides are TGTGCCAGCAGTGATGATAGCGGGGGGGCGCAAGAGACCCAGTACTTC. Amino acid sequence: CASSDDSGGAQETQYF.

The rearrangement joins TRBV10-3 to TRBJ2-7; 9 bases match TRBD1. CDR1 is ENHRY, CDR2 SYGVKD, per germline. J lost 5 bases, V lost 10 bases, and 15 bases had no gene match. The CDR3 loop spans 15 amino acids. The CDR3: CATRKTGDRVHEQYF. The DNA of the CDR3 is TGTGCCACGAGAAAAACCGGGGACAGGGTCCACGAGCAGTACTTC.

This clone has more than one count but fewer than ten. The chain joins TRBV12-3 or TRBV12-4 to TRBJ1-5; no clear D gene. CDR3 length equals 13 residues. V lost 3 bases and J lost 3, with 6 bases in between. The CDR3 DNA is TGTGCCAGCAGTTTGGCAGTCAATCAGCCCCAGCATTTT. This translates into CASSLAVNQPQHF.

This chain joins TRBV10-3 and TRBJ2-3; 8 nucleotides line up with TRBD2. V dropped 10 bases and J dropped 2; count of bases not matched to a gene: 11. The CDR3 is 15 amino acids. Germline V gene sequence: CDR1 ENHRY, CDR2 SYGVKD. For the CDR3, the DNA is TGTGCCACGAATGGCCTAGCGGGTCCCACAGATACGCAGTATTTT. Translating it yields CATNGLAGPTDTQYF.

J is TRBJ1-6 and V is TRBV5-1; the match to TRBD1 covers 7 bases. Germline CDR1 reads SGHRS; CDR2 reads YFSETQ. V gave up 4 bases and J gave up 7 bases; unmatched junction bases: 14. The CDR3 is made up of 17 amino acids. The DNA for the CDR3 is TGCGCCAGCAGCCTTGTGCAGGTCGGGACAGAAAATTCACCCCTCCACTTT. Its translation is CASSLVQVGTENSPLHF.

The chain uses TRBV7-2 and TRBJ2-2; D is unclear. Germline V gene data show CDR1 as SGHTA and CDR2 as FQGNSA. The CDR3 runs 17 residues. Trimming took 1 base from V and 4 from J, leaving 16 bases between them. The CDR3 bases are TGTGCCAGCAGCTTAGTGGCCACACTCCCGGGCACCGGGGAGCTGTTTTTT. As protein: CASSLVATLPGTGELFF.

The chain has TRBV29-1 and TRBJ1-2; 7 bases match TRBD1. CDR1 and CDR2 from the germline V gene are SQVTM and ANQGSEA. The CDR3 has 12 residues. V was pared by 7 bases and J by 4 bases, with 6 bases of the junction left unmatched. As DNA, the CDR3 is TGCAGCGGCGTCGGGACAGCCTATGGCTACACCTTC. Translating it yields CSGVGTAYGYTF. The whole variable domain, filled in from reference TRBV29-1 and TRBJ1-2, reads SAVISQKPSRDICQRGTSLTIQCQVDSQVTMMFWYRQQPGQSLTLIATANQGSEATYESGFVIDKFPISRPNLTFSTLTVSNMSPEDSSIYLCSGVGTAYGYTFGSGTRLTVV.

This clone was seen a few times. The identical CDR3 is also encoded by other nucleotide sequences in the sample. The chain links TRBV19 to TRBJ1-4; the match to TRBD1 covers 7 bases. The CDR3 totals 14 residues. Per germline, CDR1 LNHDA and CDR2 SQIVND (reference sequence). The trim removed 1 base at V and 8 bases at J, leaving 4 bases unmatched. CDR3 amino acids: CASSIGQGGEKLFF. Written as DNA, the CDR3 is TGTGCCAGTAGTATAGGACAGGGTGGAGAAAAACTGTTTTTT.

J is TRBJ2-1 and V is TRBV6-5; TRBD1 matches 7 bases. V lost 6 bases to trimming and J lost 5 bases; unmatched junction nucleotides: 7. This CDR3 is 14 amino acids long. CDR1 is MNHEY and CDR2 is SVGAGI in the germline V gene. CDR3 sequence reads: CASSSGTVNNEQFF. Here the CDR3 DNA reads TGTGCCAGCAGCTCCGGGACAGTAAACAATGAGCAGTTCTTC.

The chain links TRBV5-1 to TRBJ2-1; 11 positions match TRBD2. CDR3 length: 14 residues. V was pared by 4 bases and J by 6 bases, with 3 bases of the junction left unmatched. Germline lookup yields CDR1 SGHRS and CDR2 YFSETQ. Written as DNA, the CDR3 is TGCGCCAGCAGCGGGACTAGCGGATTCAATGAGCAGTTCTTC. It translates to CASSGTSGFNEQFF.

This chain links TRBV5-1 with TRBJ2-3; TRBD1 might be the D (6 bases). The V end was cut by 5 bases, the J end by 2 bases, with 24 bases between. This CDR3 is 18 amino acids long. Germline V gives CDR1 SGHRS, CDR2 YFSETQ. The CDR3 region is CASRPGPDRRSYTDTQYF. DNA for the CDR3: TGCGCCAGCAGACCTGGACCGGACAGACGCTCTTACACAGATACGCAGTATTTT. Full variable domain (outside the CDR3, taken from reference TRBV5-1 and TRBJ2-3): KAGVTQTPRYLIKTRGQQVTLSCSPISGHRSVSWYQQTPGQGLQFLFEYFSETQRNKGNFPGRFSGRQFSNSRSEMNVSTLELGDSALYLCASRPGPDRRSYTDTQYFGPGTRLTVL.

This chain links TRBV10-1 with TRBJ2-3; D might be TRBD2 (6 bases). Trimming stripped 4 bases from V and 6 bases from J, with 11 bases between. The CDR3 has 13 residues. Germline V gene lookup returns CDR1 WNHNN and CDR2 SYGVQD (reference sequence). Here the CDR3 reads CASSVGGEDTQYF. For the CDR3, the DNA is TGCGCCAGCAGTGTCGGAGGGGAGGATACGCAGTATTTT.

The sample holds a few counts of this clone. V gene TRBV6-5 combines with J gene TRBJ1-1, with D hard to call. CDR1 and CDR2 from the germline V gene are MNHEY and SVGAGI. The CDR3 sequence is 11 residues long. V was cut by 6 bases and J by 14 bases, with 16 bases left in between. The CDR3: CASSNPREVFF. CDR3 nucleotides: TGTGCCAGCAGCAACCCGCGCGAAGTCTTCTTT.

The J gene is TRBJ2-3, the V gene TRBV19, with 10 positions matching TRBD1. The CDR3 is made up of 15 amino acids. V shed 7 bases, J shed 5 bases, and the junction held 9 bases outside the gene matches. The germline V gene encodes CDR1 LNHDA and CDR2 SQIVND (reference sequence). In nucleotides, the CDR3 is TGTGCCAGTATGGCAATGGGACAGGGGCAAGATACGCAGTATTTT. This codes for CASMAMGQGQDTQYF.